Presented here are 11 T cell receptor beta chains from one specimen sequenced in a study of shared clonotypes between healthy human individuals. The protocol was immunoSEQ multiplex PCR, while the TCRdb copy is restricted to in-frame clones and leaves out a portion. This table has 2 million to 2.5 million clones, about 94% appearing once. CD45RO-negative, CCR7-positively selected cells formed the naive CD8 fraction, excluding terminally differentiated effector memory CD45RA+ cells. The material sequenced was naive CD8+ T cells sorted from blood. The receptors derive from a man between 18 and 29 years old in good health.

J is TRBJ1-2 and V is TRBV5-6, with D perhaps matching TRBD1 (6 bases). Germline V gene sequence: CDR1 SGHDT, CDR2 YYEEEE. Trimming removed 0 bases at V and 2 bases at J, with 11 bases between. The CDR3 runs to 15 residues. This CDR3 is CASSLESGGNYGYTF. The CDR3 nucleotides are TGTGCCAGCAGCTTGGAGTCCGGGGGCAACTATGGCTACACCTTC.

The chain links TRBV28 to TRBJ1-5; D is undetermined. Germline-derived CDR1 and CDR2 are MDHEN and SYDVKM. The CDR3 sequence is 13 residues long. The V end was cut by 3 bases, the J end by 7 bases, with 10 bases between. CDR3 DNA sequence: TGTGCCAGCAGTTTTAGCCTTGGGCAGCCCCAGCATTTT. It translates to CASSFSLGQPQHF.

This sequence joins TRBV28 and TRBJ1-5; D is uncertain. CDR3 size: 16 residues. Trimming removed 6 bases from V and 0 bases from J, with 15 bases in between. Germline CDR1 and CDR2: MDHEN and SYDVKM. The CDR3 DNA reads as TGTGCCAGCAGCCGCCCCCCTTGGAATAGCAATCAGCCCCAGCATTTT. It translates to CASSRPPWNSNQPQHF.

The V gene is TRBV5-5, the J gene TRBJ2-7, with TRBD2 matching over 9 bases. This CDR3 contains 15 residues. V lost 4 bases and J lost 0; bases outside the gene matches: 5. Per germline, CDR1 SGHKS and CDR2 YYEKEE (reference sequence). The CDR3 DNA reads TGTGCCAGCAGCCCGACTAGCGGAAGCTCCTACGAGCAGTACTTC. This sequence encodes CASSPTSGSSYEQYF.

Note on this clone: This CDR3 is also generated by other DNA sequences in the sample. V gene TRBV4-1 combines with J gene TRBJ2-7; no clear D. The ends were cut back, 0 bases at V and 2 bases at J, with 5 bases in the middle. Germline CDR1 reads MGHRA; CDR2 reads YSYEKL. This CDR3 is 13 amino acids long. The CDR3 reads CASSQDAAYEQYF. DNA for the CDR3: TGCGCCAGCAGCCAAGACGCAGCCTACGAGCAGTACTTC.

This clone has a single count. The V and J genes are TRBV4-2 and TRBJ1-1, with D hard to call. This CDR3 is built from 15 residues. Germline CDR1 reads LGHNA; CDR2 reads YNFKEQ. V was trimmed by 0 bases and J by 0 bases, leaving 8 bases between them. This chain's CDR3 is CASSQDVGLNTEAFF. The CDR3, as DNA: TGTGCCAGCAGCCAAGATGTGGGTCTGAACACTGAAGCTTTCTTT.

V usage is TRBV4-1 and J usage is TRBJ2-7; TRBD1 matches at 9 bases. V was pared by 4 bases and J by 2 bases, with 3 bases of the junction left unmatched. The germline V gene encodes CDR1 MGHRA and CDR2 YSYEKL. This CDR3 is 14 amino acids long. CDR3 DNA sequence: TGCGCCAGCAGCCTAGACAGGGGGGCCTACGAGCAGTACTTC. Protein: CASSLDRGAYEQYF.

Details on this clone: A clone one base away is much larger, so this may be a read error. The identical CDR3 is also encoded by other nucleotide sequences in the sample. This chain uses TRBV11-2 with TRBJ2-7; 9 positions match TRBD1. The CDR3 contains 13 residues. V gave up 3 bases and J gave up 3 bases; unmatched junction bases: 0. The germline V gene encodes CDR1 SGHAT and CDR2 FQNNGV. CDR3 amino acids: CASSLDRGYEQYF. The CDR3 DNA sequence: TGTGCCAGCAGCTTGGACAGGGGCTACGAGCAGTACTTC.

This sequence joins TRBV9 and TRBJ1-4; D gene uncertain. V shed 4 bases and J shed 6 bases, with 19 bases lying between them. Per the germline V gene, CDR1 is SGDLS and CDR2 is YYNGEE. This CDR3 has 16 amino acids. CDR3 region: CASSPDTIRPDEKLFF. CDR3 nucleotides: TGTGCCAGCAGCCCAGATACCATCCGTCCGGATGAAAAACTGTTTTTT.

The V gene is TRBV4-1, the J gene TRBJ2-1; a weak D match, TRBD1 (6 bases). Trimming removed 1 base from V and 2 bases from J, with 12 bases in between. This CDR3 has 16 amino acids. CDR1 MGHRA and CDR2 YSYEKL come from the germline V gene. The CDR3 sequence: CASSQVTGSPYNEQFF. CDR3 sequence (DNA): TGCGCCAGCAGCCAAGTTACAGGGTCCCCCTACAATGAGCAGTTCTTC.

Note on this clone: At one end, the junction sequence differs from germline, possibly due to a read error. The chain uses TRBV2 and TRBJ2-2, with 7 nucleotides matching TRBD2. Per the germline V gene, CDR1 is SNHLY and CDR2 is FYNNEI. This CDR3 is 11 amino acids long. Here the CDR3 reads CASSGEGNPLF. The DNA of the CDR3 is TGTGCCAGCAGTGGGGAGGGAAACCCCCTTTTT. Based on the CDR3 plus reference TRBV2 and TRBJ2-2, the full variable domain is EPEVTQTPSHQVTQMGQEVILRCVPISNHLYFYWYRQILGQKVEFLVSFYNNEISEKSEIFDDQFSVERPDGSNFTLKIRSTKLEDSAMYFCASSGEGNPLFGEGSRLTVL.